This T cell receptor (beta chain) originates from a study of blood T cell repertoires in COVID-19. The authors' processing: Cell counts per sample came from amplifying reference gene primers. Measured with immunoSEQ multiplex PCR; TCRdb has only the in-frame clones, and not every one. V and J calls and clone size are as listed in that table; D and trimming were resolved from the DNA. The repertoire holds roughly 55,000 clones, with 85% to 90% as singletons. Losses at the gene ends were 6 bases for V and 5 bases for J; bases not matched to a gene: 5. Germline V gene data show CDR1 as LNHDA and CDR2 as SQIVND (reference sequence). CDR3 length: 15 amino acids.

Source material: peripheral blood. V usage is TRBV19 and J usage is TRBJ1-6; 9 positions agree with TRBD1. The receptor was isolated from an older man with active COVID-19. Here the CDR3 DNA reads TGTGCCAGTAGACCCGACAGGGGGGATAATTCACCCCTCCACTTT. This encodes CASRPDRGDNSPLHF. Full variable domain (remainder filled in from reference TRBV19 and TRBJ1-6): DGGITQSPKYLFRKEGQNVTLSCEQNLNHDAMYWYRQDPGQGLRLIYYSQIVNDFQKGDIAEGYSVSREKKESFPLTVTSAQKNPTAFYLCASRPDRGDNSPLHFGNGTRLTVT.